A selection of T cell receptor beta chains follows, all from one sample in a study of cytomegalovirus exposure and HLA in healthy donors. Produced via immunoSEQ multiplex PCR; TCRdb's table is partial and in-frame only. The sample lists approximately 200,000 clones, about 83% occurring once. The source material was PBMCs. These receptors all stem from a girl aged 5-17 years in good health and CMV-seronegative. Each CDR3 is given with its conserved first and last residue. Size is omitted from some rows. Given values are once, few, many or a class for expanded clones.

V	size	J	CDR3
TRBV18	few	TRBJ1-4	CASSPPASNEKLFF
TRBV7-9	-	TRBJ1-4	CASSLGTVDEKLFF
TRBV18	-	TRBJ2-7	CASSPSSTQNYEQYF
TRBV7-2	-	TRBJ2-3	CASRAGLSTDTQYF
TRBV28	few	TRBJ1-4	CASTSAGQSNEKLFF
TRBV9	-	TRBJ1-2	CASSPYVSGGQGISYTF
TRBV5-1	-	TRBJ2-7	CASSLGQGPVYEQYF
TRBV29-1	-	TRBJ1-2	CSVRRFMTDYGYTF
TRBV6-6	-	TRBJ2-5	CASSTNLYQETQYF
TRBV28	once	TRBJ1-5	CASSLRGAGNQPQHF
TRBV19	-	TRBJ2-5	CASSRLGQGALRETQYF
TRBV9	-	TRBJ2-7	CASSSPDREQYF
TRBV19	-	TRBJ2-3	CASSKEGPLSTDTQYF
TRBV5-1	-	TRBJ1-2	CASSPGQGAENGYTF
TRBV7-9	-	TRBJ1-5	CSSSLGAGRLYQPQHF
TRBV29-1	few	TRBJ2-3	CSAVTGVRDTQYF
TRBV11-2	-	TRBJ2-6	CASSTSRREPGANVLTF
TRBV7-6	-	TRBJ2-5	CASSSRTPGGTQYF
TRBV6-5	-	TRBJ1-1	CASSSTVNTEAFF
TRBV7-3	-	TRBJ2-6	CASSAQGQGSGANVLTF
TRBV30	-	TRBJ2-7	CAWSMTSGYEQYF
TRBV6-5	-	TRBJ1-4	CASRNDRVEKLFF